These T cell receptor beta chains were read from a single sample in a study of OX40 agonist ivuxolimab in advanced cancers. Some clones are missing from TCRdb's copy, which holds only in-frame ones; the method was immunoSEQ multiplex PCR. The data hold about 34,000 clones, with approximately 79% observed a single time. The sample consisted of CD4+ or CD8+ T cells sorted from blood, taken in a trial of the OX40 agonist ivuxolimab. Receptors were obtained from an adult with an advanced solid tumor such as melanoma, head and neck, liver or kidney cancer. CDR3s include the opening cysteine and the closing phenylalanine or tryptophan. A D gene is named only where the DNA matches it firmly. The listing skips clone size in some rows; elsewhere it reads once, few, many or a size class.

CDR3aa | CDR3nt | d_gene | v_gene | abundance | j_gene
CASSLGGPLAYGYTF | TGTGCCAGCAGCTTAGGGGGTCCCCTAGCGTATGGCTACACCTTC | - | TRBV7-9 | medium-sized | TRBJ1-2
CASNTGGTVYNEQFF | TGTGCCAGCAACACAGGGGGCACCGTCTACAATGAGCAGTTCTTC | TRBD1 | TRBV13 | - | TRBJ2-1
CASSRGFGTRANVLTF | TGTGCCAGTAGTAGAGGGTTCGGGACAAGGGCCAACGTCCTGACTTTC | - | TRBV19 | few | TRBJ2-6
CASSPSDTQYF | TGTGCCAGCTCACCCTCGGATACGCAGTATTTT | - | TRBV18 | - | TRBJ2-3
CAISRETGLNTEAFF | TGTGCCATCAGTCGGGAGACAGGGTTGAACACTGAAGCTTTCTTT | TRBD1 | TRBV10-3 | - | TRBJ1-1
CAWSTGIGNQPQHF | TGTGCCTGGAGTACGGGGATTGGCAATCAGCCCCAGCATTTT | - | TRBV30 | once | TRBJ1-5
CASSLKAGMNTEAFF | TGTGCCAGCAGCTTAAAGGCAGGGATGAACACTGAAGCTTTCTTT | - | TRBV7-6 | - | TRBJ1-1
CAWRLRGGNEQFF | TGTGCCTGGAGACTGAGAGGGGGAAATGAGCAGTTCTTC | - | TRBV30 | - | TRBJ2-1
CASSLGQASFYEQYF | TGTGCCAGCAGTTTGGGACAGGCATCTTTTTACGAGCAGTACTTC | TRBD1 | TRBV5-5 | - | TRBJ2-7
CASSSLGGSGTQYF | TGTGCCAGCAGCTCTCTAGGGGGTTCCGGGACCCAGTACTTC | - | TRBV11-3 | - | TRBJ2-5
CASSSLGHVLGEQYF | TGTGCCAGCAGCTCGTTAGGCCACGTTCTGGGGGAGCAGTACTTC | - | TRBV7-8 | - | TRBJ2-7
CASSSGLAGVQETQYF | TGTGCCAGCAGTTCTGGACTAGCGGGGGTGCAAGAGACCCAGTACTTC | TRBD2 | TRBV27 | - | TRBJ2-5
CASSRGLAGGPDGNEQFF | TGCGCCAGCAGCCGGGGACTAGCGGGGGGCCCGGACGGCAATGAGCAGTTCTTC | TRBD2 | TRBV5-1 | - | TRBJ2-1
CSVGGGYTEAFF | TGCAGCGTGGGCGGGGGATACACTGAAGCTTTCTTT | - | TRBV29-1 | - | TRBJ1-1
CASSPRTGSNRIIHEAFF | TGTGCCAGTAGTCCACGGACAGGGTCGAATCGGATTATCCATGAAGCTTTCTTT | TRBD1 | TRBV19 | - | TRBJ1-1
CASTPSEALGSNQPQHF | TGTGCCAGCACCCCAAGCGAGGCCCTCGGCTCCAATCAGCCCCAGCATTTT | - | TRBV7-8 | - | TRBJ1-5